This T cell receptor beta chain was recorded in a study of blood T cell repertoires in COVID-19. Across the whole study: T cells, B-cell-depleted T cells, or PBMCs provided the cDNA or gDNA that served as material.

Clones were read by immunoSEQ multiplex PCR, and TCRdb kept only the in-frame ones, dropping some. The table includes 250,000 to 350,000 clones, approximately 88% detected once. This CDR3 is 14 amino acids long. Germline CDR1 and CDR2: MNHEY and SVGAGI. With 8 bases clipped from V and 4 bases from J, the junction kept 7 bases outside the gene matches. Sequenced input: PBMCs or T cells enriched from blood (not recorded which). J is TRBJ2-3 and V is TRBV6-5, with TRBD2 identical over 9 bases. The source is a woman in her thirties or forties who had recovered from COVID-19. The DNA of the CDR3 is TGTGCCAGCGCGGTAGCGGGAGTCTCAGATACGCAGTATTTT. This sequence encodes CASAVAGVSDTQYF.